The clone carrying this T cell receptor (beta chain) came up a few times. What it binds is not known. Constant-segment-primed 5'RACE gave TCR alpha and TCR beta cDNA libraries with sample barcodes and UMIs. TCRdb analysed the 5' RACE reads with MiXCR anew, one entry per CDR3 protein. Seen here are approximately 410,000 distinct CDR3 sequences, around a quarter observed once, and the top ten hold over 10%. This record belongs to a study of T-cell memory formation after mild COVID-19. Study results and limitations: Mainly CM and EM harbored the contracting CD4+ clones; mainly EMRA harbored the CD8+ ones. Nothing confirmed that second-wave clones peaking on day 37 were specific for SARS-CoV-2. Later expanders leaned toward CD4+, whereas clones contracting from day 15 to 85 were balanced CD4/CD8.

The source material was PBMCs or a T cell subset sorted from them (not recorded which). The sequence came from an adult woman who had mild COVID-19 (a few samples of this study predate the infection). Cell type and time point are not known.

The CDR3 is CASSLERGTDTQYF. The CDR3 DNA reads TGCGCCAGCAGCTTGGAACGGGGGACAGATACGCAGTATTTT. V usage is TRBV5-1 and J usage is TRBJ2-3; TRBD2 is a possible D gene (6 bases). Germline CDR1 SGHRS, CDR2 YFSETQ. This CDR3 has 14 residues. With 0 bases removed from V and 3 bases from J, the gap between germline ends came to 8 bases.